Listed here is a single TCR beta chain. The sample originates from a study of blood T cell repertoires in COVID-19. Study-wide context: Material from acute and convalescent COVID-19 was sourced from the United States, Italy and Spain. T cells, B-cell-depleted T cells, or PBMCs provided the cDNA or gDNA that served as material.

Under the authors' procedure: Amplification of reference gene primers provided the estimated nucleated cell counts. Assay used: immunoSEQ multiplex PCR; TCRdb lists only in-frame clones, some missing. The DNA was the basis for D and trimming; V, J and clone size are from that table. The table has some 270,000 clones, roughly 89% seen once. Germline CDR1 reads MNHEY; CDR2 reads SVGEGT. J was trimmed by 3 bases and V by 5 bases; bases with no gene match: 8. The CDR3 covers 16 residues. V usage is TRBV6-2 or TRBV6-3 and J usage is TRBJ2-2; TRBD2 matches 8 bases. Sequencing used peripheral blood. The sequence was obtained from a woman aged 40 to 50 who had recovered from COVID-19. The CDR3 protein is CASSQRTSLYTGELFF. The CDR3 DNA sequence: TGTGCCAGCAGTCAAAGGACTAGCTTGTACACCGGGGAGCTGTTTTTT.